This is a list of T cell receptor beta chains from one sample in a study of blood T cell repertoires in COVID-19. Here immunoSEQ multiplex PCR was the method, and the copy in TCRdb shows in-frame clones only, minus some. The sample lists roughly 200,000 clones, about 85% occurring once. The sample consisted of peripheral blood. These receptors originate from a woman in her fifties or sixties with acute or convalescent COVID-19. The CDR3 runs from the conserved cysteine through the conserved F or W. D genes are given only for firm matches. Some rows have no size entry. The others give once, few or many, or a class for an expanded clone.

>TRBD1|-|TRBJ2-3|TRBV9
TGTGCCAGCAGCAATCAGGGGGTAGATACGCAGTATTTT
CASSNQGVDTQYF
>-|-|TRBJ2-7|TRBV11-2
TGTGCCAGCAGCCCCACCTGGGGGGACGAGCAGTACTTC
CASSPTWGDEQYF
>TRBD1|-|TRBJ1-2|TRBV10-3
TGTGCCATCAGTGAGTCGAGACAGGGCGACTACTATGGCTACACCTTC
CAISESRQGDYYGYTF
>-|-|TRBJ1-4|TRBV5-5
TGTGCCAGCAGCTACCGTGGGAGGGCAAACAATGAAAAACTGTTTTTT
CASSYRGRANNEKLFF
>TRBD1|-|TRBJ2-1|TRBV5-6
TGTGCCAGCAGCTTGGTGAGGGGGCGGGATGAGCAGTTCTTC
CASSLVRGRDEQFF
>-|many|TRBJ1-2|TRBV5-4
TGTGCCAGCAGCTTGGATGAGTACGGCTACACCTTC
CASSLDEYGYTF
>-|-|TRBJ1-1|TRBV5-1
TGCGCCAGCAGCACACCCCCGGGGAACACTGAAGCTTTCTTT
CASSTPPGNTEAFF
>TRBD2|-|TRBJ2-1|TRBV7-2
TGTGCCAGCAGGAGATCGGGACTAGACACCAATGAGCAGTTCTTC
CASRRSGLDTNEQFF
>-|-|TRBJ1-2|TRBV4-2
TGTGCCAGCAGCCACTCTCCCAGGGAACGAGTGGGTGGCTACACCTTC
CASSHSPRERVGGYTF
>-|-|TRBJ2-7|TRBV4-1
TGCGCCAGCAGCTTTGGGGCTGCTGGCGCCTACGAGCAGTACTTC
CASSFGAAGAYEQYF